By frequency, the clone carrying this T cell receptor (beta chain) is medium-sized. cDNA libraries for TRB were generated by 5' RACE incorporating UMI labels. Following a re-call of the 5' RACE reads, TCRdb has one entry per CDR3 protein and lacks DNA. The listing records 6,500 to 8,500 distinct CDR3 sequences. This sample is drawn from a study of CXCR3-negative and CXCR3-positive naive CD8 T cells. Researchers sorted roughly 310,000 cells of each CD8+ T cell subset in triplicate. This sequence originates from a human donor in good health. Some clones in this sample may be carry-over from other donors' samples. The sequenced material came from naive CXCR3- CD8+ T cells from blood. Subset reported: CD45RO-CCR7+CD27+CD95- naive CD8+ T cells lacking CXCR3 (TNR3-).

The chain's CDR3 is CASSQQLAGLDNEQFF. V is TRBV9 and J is TRBJ2-1; the D call of TRBD2 rests on TCRdb alone, since no DNA is present to check it. This CDR3 contains 16 residues. Germline assignment: CDR1 SGDLS and CDR2 YYNGEE.